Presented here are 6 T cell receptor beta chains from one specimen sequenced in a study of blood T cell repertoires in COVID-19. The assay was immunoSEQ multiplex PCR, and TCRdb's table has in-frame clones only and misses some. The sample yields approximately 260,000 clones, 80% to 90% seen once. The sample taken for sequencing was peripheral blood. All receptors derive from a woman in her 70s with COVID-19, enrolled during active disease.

CDR3 protein: CASSLTGQGNYGYTF. The CDR3 coding sequence is TGTGCCAGCAGCCTAACCGGTCAGGGGAACTATGGCTACACCTTC. The chain recombines TRBV11-2 with TRBJ1-2; possibly TRBD1 for D (6 bases). V was cut by 5 bases and J by 2 bases, with 15 bases left in between. CDR3 length: 15 residues. Germline CDR1 reads SGHAT; CDR2 reads FQNNGV.

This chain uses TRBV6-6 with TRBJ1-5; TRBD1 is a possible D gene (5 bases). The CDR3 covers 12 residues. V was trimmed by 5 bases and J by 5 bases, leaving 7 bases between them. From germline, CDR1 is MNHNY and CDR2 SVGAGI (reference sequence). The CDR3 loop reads CASSLGDQPQHF. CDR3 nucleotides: TGTGCCAGCAGTCTAGGGGATCAGCCCCAGCATTTT.

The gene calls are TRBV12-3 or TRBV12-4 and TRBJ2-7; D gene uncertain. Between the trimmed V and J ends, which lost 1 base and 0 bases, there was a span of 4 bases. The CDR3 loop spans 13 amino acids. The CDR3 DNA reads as TGTGCCAGCAGTTTAGGGAGCTCCTACGAGCAGTACTTC. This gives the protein CASSLGSSYEQYF.

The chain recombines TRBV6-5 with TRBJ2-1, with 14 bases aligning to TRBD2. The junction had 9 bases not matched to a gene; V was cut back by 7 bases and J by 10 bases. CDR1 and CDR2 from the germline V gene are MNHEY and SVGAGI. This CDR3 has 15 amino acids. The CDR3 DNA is TGTGCCAGCACCAGGGGACTAGCGGGAGTTCGGGAGCAGTTCTTC. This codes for CASTRGLAGVREQFF.

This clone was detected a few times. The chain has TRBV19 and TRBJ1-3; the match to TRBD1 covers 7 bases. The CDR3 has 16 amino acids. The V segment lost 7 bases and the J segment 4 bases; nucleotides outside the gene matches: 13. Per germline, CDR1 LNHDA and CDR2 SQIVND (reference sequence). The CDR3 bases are TGTGCCAGTACCAACGGGGGACAGCACCCCGGAAACACCATATATTTT. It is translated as CASTNGGQHPGNTIYF.

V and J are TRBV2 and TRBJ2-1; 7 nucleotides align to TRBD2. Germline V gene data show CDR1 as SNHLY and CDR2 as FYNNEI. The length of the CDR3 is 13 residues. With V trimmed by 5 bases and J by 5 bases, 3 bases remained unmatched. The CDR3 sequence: CASSRGGDNEQFF. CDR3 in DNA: TGTGCCAGCAGTAGGGGAGGGGACAATGAGCAGTTCTTC.